The 8 T cell receptor beta chains reported below all come from one sample, sequenced in a study of Ad26.COV2.S vaccination and SARS-CoV-2 variants. Described treatment: 15 to 20 received Ad26.COV2.S at low or high dose, single or two shots; about 5 received placebo; per-sample allocation not given. At day 63 after the first vaccine or placebo injection, samples were drawn. The assay was immunoSEQ multiplex PCR, and TCRdb's table has in-frame clones only and misses some. Among approximately 300,000 clones, just under 85% were seen once, and the ten largest hold 2% to 2.5%. The input for sequencing was peripheral blood, taken in a trial of Ad26.COV2.S vaccine versus placebo. These receptors were collected from a person aged 18 to 59 who received the Ad26.COV2.S COVID-19 vaccine or a placebo.

This sequence joins TRBV7-9 and TRBJ1-3, with 9 bases that match TRBD1. V shed 5 bases and J 0 bases; nucleotides not matched to a gene: 14. This CDR3 contains 19 residues. Germline CDR1 SEHNR, CDR2 FQNEAQ (reference sequence). The CDR3 here is CASSRGTGIGEDSGNTIYF. CDR3 DNA sequence: TGTGCCAGCAGCCGCGGGACAGGGATAGGGGAAGACTCTGGAAACACCATATATTTT. Complete variable domain (other parts from reference TRBV7-9 and TRBJ1-3): DTGVSQNPRHKITKRGQNVTFRCDPISEHNRLYWYRQTLGQGPEFLTYFQNEAQLEKSRLLSDRFSAERPKGSFSTLEIQRTEQGDSAMYLCASSRGTGIGEDSGNTIYFGEGSWLTVV.

This chain links TRBV5-1 with TRBJ2-1; 8 nucleotides agree with TRBD2. This CDR3 comprises 16 residues. V lost 6 bases, J lost 1 base, and 9 bases stayed unmatched. The germline V gene encodes CDR1 SGHRS and CDR2 YFSETQ. The CDR3 reads CASTSLAGGSYNEQFF. The CDR3 nucleotides are TGCGCCAGCACATCTCTGGCGGGGGGATCCTACAATGAGCAGTTCTTC.

The V call is TRBV29-1, the J call TRBJ2-2; no definite D call. CDR3 size: 13 residues. Germline lookup yields CDR1 SQVTM and CDR2 ANQGSEA. The germline V and J ends were trimmed by 5 bases and 0 bases, with 7 bases remaining between them. CDR3 in amino acids: CSVTRTNTGELFF. The CDR3, as DNA: TGCAGCGTTACCCGAACGAACACCGGGGAGCTGTTTTTT.

The chain links TRBV6-5 to TRBJ2-5; weak D call: TRBD1 (6 bases). Trimming shortened V by 5 bases and J by 3 bases, and 10 bases separated the two germline ends. Germline lookup yields CDR1 MNHEY and CDR2 SVGAGI. This CDR3 spans 13 amino acids. The CDR3 reads CASSRTAKETQYF. As DNA, the CDR3 is TGTGCCAGCAGTCGGACAGCAAAAGAGACCCAGTACTTC.

This rearrangement joins TRBV27 to TRBJ2-7; 7 bases align to TRBD1. Germline CDR1 and CDR2: MNHEY and SMNVEV (reference sequence). With 5 bases clipped from V and 2 bases from J, the junction kept 6 bases outside the gene matches. The length of the CDR3 is 14 residues. The CDR3 DNA sequence: TGTGCCAGCAGTCCCGGGACAGACCCCTACGAGCAGTACTTC. Protein: CASSPGTDPYEQYF.

In its sample, this clone was seen a few times. This chain joins TRBV2 and TRBJ2-5; possible D gene TRBD1, 5 bases. The germline V and J ends were trimmed by 6 bases and 1 base, with 9 bases remaining between them. CDR1 is SNHLY and CDR2 is FYNNEI in the germline V gene. The CDR3 runs 13 residues. The CDR3 region has the DNA TGTGCCAGCAGGTGGGGCCTCCAAGAGACCCAGTACTTC. This translates into CASRWGLQETQYF.

V usage is TRBV27 and J usage is TRBJ2-5; tentative D call: TRBD2 (6 bases). The CDR3 totals 15 residues. The V end was cut by 0 bases, the J end by 5 bases, with 13 bases between. From germline, CDR1 is MNHEY and CDR2 SMNVEV (reference sequence). DNA of the CDR3: TGTGCCAGCAGTTTATCGGGGGGAATGGGTGAGACCCAGTACTTC. Translated: CASSLSGGMGETQYF.

This clone has only one observation. V usage is TRBV7-9 and J usage is TRBJ2-7; perhaps TRBD1 as D (6 bases). CDR1 is SEHNR, CDR2 FQNEAQ, per germline (reference sequence). The germline V and J ends were trimmed by 2 bases and 6 bases, with 11 bases remaining between them. The CDR3 is 13 amino acids. The CDR3 sequence is CASSLQGLGEQYF. DNA for the CDR3: TGTGCCAGCAGCTTACAGGGGCTCGGCGAGCAGTACTTC.